Described below is a single T cell receptor beta chain sequence and its context. Its antigen is still unknown. Gene labels here are mouse ones. The read ends 1 residue shy of where the CDR3 ends; the end is completed using the germline J gene. The sample is drawn from a study of tissue T cells after allogeneic stem cell transplantation. Regarding time point: mouse harvest day 14 after allogeneic transplant. The graft held 10^6 splenic CD5+ T cells and 10^7 T-cell-depleted bone marrow cells. Tissues came from B6→BALB/c major-mismatch GVHD mice at day 7 or 14. Germline CDR1 reads KGHPV; CDR2 reads FQNQEV (reference sequence). The length of the CDR3 is 13 residues. Between the trimmed V and J ends, which lost 1 base and 6 bases, there was a span of 10 bases. General study points: Only a limited share of tissue TCRs appeared in blood or spleen.

Sequencing of TCRbeta CDR3 at survey depth gave sequences and template counts. TCRdb's table, derived via immunoSEQ multiplex PCR, lists solely in-frame clones and lacks some. The sample has some 8,000 clones, 30% to 40% seen once; the top ten hold about 3.1%. Sequencing was carried out using skin. The receptor was isolated from a female BALB/c mouse given C57BL/6 T cells with graft-versus-host disease after an allogeneic hematopoietic cell transplant. This sequence joins TRBV26 and TRBJ2-7; D remains unclear. CDR3 sequence reads: CASSLWKGLEQYF. Incomplete CDR3 DNA: TGTGCCAGCAGTCTGTGGAAGGGTCTTGAACAGTAC.